This T cell receptor beta chain was sequenced during a study of blood T cell repertoires in COVID-19. This CDR3 is 18 amino acids long. Between the trimmed V and J ends, which lost 4 bases and 4 bases, there was a span of 24 bases. CDR1 LGHNA and CDR2 YNFKEQ come from the germline V gene. Sequenced by immunoSEQ multiplex PCR; TCRdb stores in-frame clones only, minus some. Of some 65,000 clones in the sample, around 87% are singletons; the top ten hold approximately 15%. The material sequenced was peripheral blood. The clonotype originates from a man aged 40-49 years with COVID-19, enrolled during active disease. The rearrangement uses TRBV4-2 and TRBJ2-3, with a possible D match to TRBD2 (5 bases). CDR3 in amino acids: CASSPRYDRRLGADTQYF. The CDR3 DNA sequence: TGTGCCAGCAGCCCCAGGTACGATCGGAGGTTGGGTGCAGATACGCAGTATTTT.